This TCR beta chain was identified in a study of blood T cell repertoires in COVID-19. In the authors' methods: Quantification of nucleated cells was approximated via reference gene primer amplification. Measured with immunoSEQ multiplex PCR; TCRdb has only the in-frame clones, and not every one. D and trimming were read from the DNA, whereas the V and J calls and clone size are those reported in that table. Found here are over 400,000 clones, roughly 91% of them singletons; the top ten hold under 8.5%. Seattle patients were enrolled while actively infected and followed longitudinally. Germline lookup yields CDR1 SGHRS and CDR2 YFSETQ. V shed 3 bases, J shed 3 bases, and the junction held 9 bases outside the gene matches. The CDR3 loop spans 16 amino acids.

V usage is TRBV5-1 and J usage is TRBJ2-7; 10 nucleotides agree with TRBD1. The specimen sequenced was peripheral blood. The receptor's source is a woman in her 50s with COVID-19, enrolled during active disease. The CDR3 is CASSYPRDRGGYEQYF. CDR3 nucleotides: TGCGCCAGCAGCTATCCCCGGGACAGGGGCGGCTACGAGCAGTACTTC.